This passage covers 4 T cell receptor beta chains from one sample sequenced in a study of T cell responses to AZD1222 COVID-19 vaccine. The repertoire was sequenced with immunoSEQ multiplex PCR; TCRdb's copy has only in-frame clones and lacks some. The repertoire consists of 100,000 to 150,000 clones, with roughly 90% occurring once and the leading ten covering 13% to 15%. Specimen: peripheral blood, collected on day 0 of AZD1222 vaccination. These receptors were taken from an adult in good health.

The count of this clone is one. The chain employs TRBV7-8 and TRBJ2-2, with D possibly being TRBD1 or TRBD2 (7 bases each). The CDR3 covers 16 residues. Trimming removed 5 bases from V and 3 bases from J, with 16 bases in between. Germline lookup yields CDR1 SGHVS and CDR2 FQNEAQ. The CDR3 region is CASSIRQGGDTGELFF. DNA of the CDR3: TGTGCCAGCAGCATACGACAGGGAGGGGACACCGGGGAGCTGTTTTTT.

The CDR3 coding sequence is TGTGCCAGCAGCCCAGACAGTAACTATGGCTACACCTTC. As protein: CASSPDSNYGYTF. This rearrangement joins TRBV7-9 to TRBJ1-2; a weak D match, TRBD1 (5 bases). V was shortened by 5 bases and J by 1 base, with 8 bases between the two germline ends. This CDR3 comprises 13 residues. Germline V lookup: CDR1 SEHNR, CDR2 FQNEAQ (reference sequence).

V gene TRBV5-1 combines with J gene TRBJ1-3; D not certain. From germline, CDR1 is SGHRS and CDR2 YFSETQ. The CDR3 consists of 15 residues. With 6 bases removed from V and 1 base from J, the gap between germline ends came to 14 bases. CDR3 coding DNA: TGCGCCAGCAAAGGCGGGGTGGAGTCTGGAAACACCATATATTTT. Translating it yields CASKGGVESGNTIYF. The whole variable domain, filled in from reference TRBV5-1 and TRBJ1-3, reads KAGVTQTPRYLIKTRGQQVTLSCSPISGHRSVSWYQQTPGQGLQFLFEYFSETQRNKGNFPGRFSGRQFSNSRSEMNVSTLELGDSALYLCASKGGVESGNTIYFGEGSWLTVV.

This chain uses TRBV28 with TRBJ1-5; 10 bases map to TRBD1. CDR3 length: 14 residues. Per germline, CDR1 MDHEN and CDR2 SYDVKM. V lost 5 bases to trimming and J lost 3 bases; unmatched junction nucleotides: 1. CDR3: CASSGTGVNQPQHF. The CDR3 DNA reads TGTGCCAGCAGTGGGACAGGGGTCAATCAGCCCCAGCATTTT.